These 14 T cell receptor beta chains came from one sample sequenced in a study of shared clonotypes between healthy human individuals. Naive CD8 isolation took CD45RO-negative cells positively selected for CCR7 and excluded terminally differentiated effector memory CD45RA+ cells. The repertoire was sequenced with immunoSEQ multiplex PCR; TCRdb's copy has only in-frame clones and lacks some. The table shows hundreds of thousands of clones, with about 92% occurring only once. The sample consisted of naive CD8+ T cells sorted from blood. The receptors were gathered from a man younger than 45 in good health.

V and J are TRBV2 and TRBJ1-3, with D unclear. CDR1 is SNHLY and CDR2 is FYNNEI in the germline V gene. The CDR3 loop spans 17 amino acids. With 8 bases removed from V and 2 bases from J, the gap between germline ends came to 22 bases. The CDR3 here is CASVVSALAQAGNTIYF. In DNA form, the CDR3 reads TGTGCCAGCGTTGTAAGCGCGCTAGCTCAAGCTGGAAACACCATATATTTT. The full variable domain, in which reference TRBV2 and TRBJ1-3 provide the parts outside the CDR3, is EPEVTQTPSHQVTQMGQEVILRCVPISNHLYFYWYRQILGQKVEFLVSFYNNEISEKSEIFDDQFSVERPDGSNFTLKIRSTKLEDSAMYFCASVVSALAQAGNTIYFGEGSWLTVV.

The V and J genes are TRBV27 and TRBJ2-2; 9 bases match TRBD2. In germline, CDR1 is MNHEY, CDR2 SMNVEV (reference sequence). With V trimmed by 0 bases and J by 2 bases, 13 bases remained unmatched. The CDR3 extends over 20 amino acids. For the CDR3, the DNA is TGTGCCAGCAGTTTATCGTCAAATAGCGGGAGATGGGCCAACACCGGGGAGCTGTTTTTT. Translation: CASSLSSNSGRWANTGELFF.

V is TRBV7-2 and J is TRBJ2-1; 10 positions agree with TRBD2. Germline loops: CDR1 SGHTA, CDR2 FQGNSA. The trim removed 2 bases at V and 5 bases at J, leaving 12 bases unmatched. The CDR3 runs to 18 residues. The CDR3 protein is CASSLLAGEQGRNNEQFF. The CDR3 nucleotides are TGTGCCAGCAGCTTACTAGCGGGAGAGCAGGGTCGGAACAATGAGCAGTTCTTC.

This rearrangement joins TRBV2 to TRBJ2-7; tentatively, D is TRBD1 (6 bases). V dropped 8 bases and J dropped 4 bases, with 9 bases sitting between them. The CDR3 is 11 amino acids. CDR1 and CDR2 (germline): SNHLY, FYNNEI. The CDR3 loop is CASLDRYEQYF. The CDR3 DNA reads as TGTGCCAGCCTTGACAGGTACGAGCAGTACTTC. Complete variable domain (other parts from reference TRBV2 and TRBJ2-7): EPEVTQTPSHQVTQMGQEVILRCVPISNHLYFYWYRQILGQKVEFLVSFYNNEISEKSEIFDDQFSVERPDGSNFTLKIRSTKLEDSAMYFCASLDRYEQYFGPGTRLTVT.

This chain connects TRBV13 to TRBJ2-2, with 12 bases fitting TRBD1. The CDR3 contains 16 residues. The germline V gene has CDR1 PRHDT and CDR2 FYEKMQ (reference sequence). Trimming took 2 bases from V and 7 from J; bases not matched to a gene: 5. CDR3 DNA: TGTGCCAGCAGCTTATGGGACAGGGGGCCTAACGGGGAGCTGTTTTTT. Its protein product is CASSLWDRGPNGELFF.

The chain couples TRBV27 to TRBJ2-1, with 9 bases identical to TRBD2. V lost 2 bases to trimming and J lost 5 bases; unmatched junction nucleotides: 13. Germline CDR1 is MNHEY and CDR2 is SMNVEV (reference sequence). CDR3 length: 18 amino acids. CDR3 nucleotide sequence: TGTGCCAGCAGTTTACGACCGGCGGGACTAGCATTTGACAATGAGCAGTTCTTC. This sequence encodes CASSLRPAGLAFDNEQFF.

The chain joins TRBV10-1 to TRBJ2-3; 7 nucleotides match TRBD2. The CDR3 covers 16 residues. Germline values: CDR1 WNHNN, CDR2 SYGVQD (reference sequence). Germline trimming cut 0 bases from V and 2 bases from J; bases unmatched to any gene: 5. The CDR3 reads CASSESPGGTTDTQYF. As DNA, the CDR3 is TGCGCCAGCAGTGAGTCGCCGGGAGGAACCACAGATACGCAGTATTTT.

CDR3 DNA sequence: TGTGCCAGCAGCTTGAAGCGGGAGGGCCGGAGGTACAATGAGCAGTTCTTC. Amino acids: CASSLKREGRRYNEQFF. The chain joins TRBV11-1 to TRBJ2-1; TRBD2 agrees at 10 bases. The germline V gene encodes CDR1 SGHAT and CDR2 FQDESV (reference sequence). CDR3 length: 17 amino acids. V lost 3 bases and J lost 4; bases outside the gene matches: 9.

This clone was found once. The chain combines TRBV21-1 with TRBJ2-7; no check of the table's D call, TRBD2, against the DNA was made. TRBV21-1 is termed a pseudogene. CDR3 length equals 16 residues. The CDR3 coding sequence is TGTGCCAGCAGCAAAGTCTCAAAGGTAGCGGTTTACGAGCAGTACTTC. Its translation: CASSKVSKVAVYEQYF.

This clone has a handful of counts. The chain joins TRBV27 to TRBJ2-2, with a weak D call TRBD1 (5 bases). Germline CDR1 reads MNHEY; CDR2 reads SMNVEV (reference sequence). V lost 1 base to trimming and J lost 7 bases, with 10 bases between them. This CDR3 is 14 amino acids long. In DNA form, the CDR3 reads TGTGCCAGCAGTTTATATCGACAGTACGGGGAGCTGTTTTTT. Protein product: CASSLYRQYGELFF.

The chain uses TRBV5-5 and TRBJ2-7; TRBD1 aligns across 10 bases. V trimming: 4 bases; J trimming: 5 bases; junction bases outside the gene matches: 9. CDR3 size: 15 residues. CDR1 and CDR2 from the germline V gene are SGHKS and YYEKEE (reference sequence). The CDR3 DNA reads as TGTGCCAGCAGCCCGGGGGACAGGGGTACCCACGAGCAGTACTTC. Translated, it gives CASSPGDRGTHEQYF.

The rearrangement joins TRBV7-9 to TRBJ2-7; a possible D gene is TRBD2 (5 bases). This CDR3 spans 14 amino acids. The V gene's germline CDR1 is SEHNR and CDR2 FQNEAQ (reference sequence). V gave up 8 bases and J gave up 2 bases, with 16 bases separating them. The DNA for the CDR3 is TGTGCCAGCGCTCTTTGGGAGAACACCTACGAGCAGTACTTC. It encodes CASALWENTYEQYF.

The rearrangement uses TRBV5-5 and TRBJ1-1; tentative D call: TRBD1 (5 bases). Germline CDR1 SGHKS, CDR2 YYEKEE (reference sequence). V shed 1 base and J shed 1 base, with 8 bases lying between them. This CDR3 contains 14 residues. CDR3 bases: TGTGCCAGCAGCTTGCCTGGGGGGAACACTGAAGCTTTCTTT. Amino acids: CASSLPGGNTEAFF.

In DNA, the CDR3 is TGTGCCAGCAGTATGCGGACAGGTGGGACCGGGGAGCTGTTTTTT. Its protein product is CASSMRTGGTGELFF. The V gene is TRBV7-9, the J gene TRBJ2-2; 7 bases align to TRBD1. V dropped 6 bases and J dropped 5; count of bases not matched to a gene: 9. CDR1 and CDR2 from the germline V gene are SEHNR and FQNEAQ (reference sequence). The CDR3 is 15 amino acids.